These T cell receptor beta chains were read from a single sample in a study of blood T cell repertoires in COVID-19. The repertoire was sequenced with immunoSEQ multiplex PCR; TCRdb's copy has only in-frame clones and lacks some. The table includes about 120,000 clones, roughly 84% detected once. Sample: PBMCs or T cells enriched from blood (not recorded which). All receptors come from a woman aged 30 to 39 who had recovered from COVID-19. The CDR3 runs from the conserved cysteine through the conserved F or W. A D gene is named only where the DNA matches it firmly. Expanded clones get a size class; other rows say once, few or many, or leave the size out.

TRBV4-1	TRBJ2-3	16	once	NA	CASSHSQGIWEDTQYF	TGCGCCAGCAGCCACTCACAGGGTATATGGGAAGATACGCAGTATTTT
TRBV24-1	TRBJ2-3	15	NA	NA	CATSGPTVSTDTQYF	TGTGCCACCAGTGGTCCGACAGTCAGCACAGATACGCAGTATTTT
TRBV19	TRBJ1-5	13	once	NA	CASSVGGEQPQHF	TGTGCCAGTAGCGTCGGGGGGGAGCAGCCCCAGCATTTT
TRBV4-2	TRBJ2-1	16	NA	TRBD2	CASSRPGLAGNNEQFF	TGTGCCAGCAGCCGGCCGGGACTAGCGGGAAACAATGAGCAGTTCTTC
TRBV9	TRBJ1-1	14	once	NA	CASSEQTANTEAFF	TGTGCCAGCAGCGAACAGACAGCCAACACTGAAGCTTTCTTT
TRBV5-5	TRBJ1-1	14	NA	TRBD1	CASSWDSLNTEAFF	TGTGCCAGCAGTTGGGACAGTTTGAACACTGAAGCTTTCTTT
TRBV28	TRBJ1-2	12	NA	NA	CASSPFLQGYTF	TGTGCCAGCAGCCCGTTTCTTCAGGGCTACACCTTC
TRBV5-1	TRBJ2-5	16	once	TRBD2	CASSLGAGGPMETQYF	TGCGCCAGCAGCTTGGGGGCGGGAGGGCCGATGGAGACCCAGTACTTC
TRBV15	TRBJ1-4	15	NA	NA	CATSRAGPVGEKLFF	TGTGCCACCAGCAGAGCAGGGCCTGTTGGTGAAAAACTGTTTTTT
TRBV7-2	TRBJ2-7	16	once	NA	CASSLESAGALYEQYF	TGTGCCAGCAGCTTGGAATCCGCAGGGGCACTCTACGAGCAGTACTTC
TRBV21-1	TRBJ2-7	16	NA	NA	CASSITGDRSAAEQYF	TGTGCCAGCAGCATAACGGGAGATAGGTCGGCTGCCGAGCAGTACTTC
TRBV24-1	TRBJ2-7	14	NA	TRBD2	CATSFGRPFPEQYF	TGTGCCACCAGCTTCGGGAGGCCTTTTCCAGAGCAGTACTTC
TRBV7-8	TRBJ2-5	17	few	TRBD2	CASSLRLAGVKEETQYF	TGTGCCAGCAGCTTACGACTAGCGGGAGTTAAGGAAGAGACCCAGTACTTC
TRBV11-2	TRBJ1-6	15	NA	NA	CASSPLTQGNSPLHF	TGTGCCAGCAGCCCTCTGACTCAGGGAAATTCACCCCTCCACTTT
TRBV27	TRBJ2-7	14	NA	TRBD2	CASRTGTSGARVYF	TGTGCCAGCAGGACCGGGACTAGCGGAGCCCGGGTGTACTTC
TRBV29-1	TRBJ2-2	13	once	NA	CSVTPTGTGELFF	TGCAGCGTTACTCCGACGGGCACCGGGGAGCTGTTTTTT
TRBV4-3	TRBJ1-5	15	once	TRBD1	CASSQRTGPHQPQHF	TGCGCCAGCAGCCAACGGACAGGACCTCATCAGCCCCAGCATTTT
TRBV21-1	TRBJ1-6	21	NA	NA	CASSKARGTAKTPTHNSPLHF	TGTGCCAGCAGCAAAGCACGGGGGACAGCCAAAACTCCAACCCATAATTCACCCCTCCACTTT
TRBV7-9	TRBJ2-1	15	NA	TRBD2	CASSSRLAGAGEQFF	TGTGCCAGCAGCTCGAGACTAGCGGGAGCGGGAGAGCAGTTCTTC
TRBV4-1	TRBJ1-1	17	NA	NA	CASSQLPYRTLNTEAFF	TGCGCCAGCAGCCAGTTACCTTACAGGACCTTGAACACTGAAGCTTTCTTT
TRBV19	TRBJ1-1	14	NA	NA	CASSGWAESTEAFF	TGTGCCAGTAGTGGGTGGGCAGAAAGCACTGAAGCTTTCTTT
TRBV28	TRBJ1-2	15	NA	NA	CASSLLNRANYGYTF	TGTGCCAGCAGTTTACTTAACAGGGCTAACTATGGCTACACCTTC
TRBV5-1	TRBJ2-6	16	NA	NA	CASSSGRASGANVLTF	TGCGCCAGCAGCAGCGGACGGGCCTCTGGGGCCAACGTCCTGACTTTC
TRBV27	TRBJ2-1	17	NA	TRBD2	CASSSPGGGRGWNEQFF	TGTGCCAGCAGTTCCCCGGGCGGGGGGCGAGGGTGGAATGAGCAGTTCTTC
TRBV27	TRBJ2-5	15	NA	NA	CASSLVSVGGETQYF	TGTGCCAGCAGTTTGGTTAGCGTTGGTGGAGAGACCCAGTACTTC
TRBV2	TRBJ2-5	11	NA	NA	CATRGTWTQYF	TGTGCCACCCGGGGGACGTGGACCCAGTACTTC
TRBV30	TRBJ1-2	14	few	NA	CAWSVRRGGYGYTF	TGTGCCTGGAGTGTACGGAGGGGAGGCTATGGCTACACCTTC
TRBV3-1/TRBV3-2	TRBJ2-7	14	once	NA	CASSQLIQGNEQYF	TGTGCCAGCAGCCAACTAATTCAGGGAAACGAGCAGTACTTC
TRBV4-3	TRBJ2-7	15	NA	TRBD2	CASSQTSGASYEQYF	TGCGCCAGCAGCCAAACTAGCGGTGCGTCCTACGAGCAGTACTTC
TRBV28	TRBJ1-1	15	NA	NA	CASSPYPGVGTEAFF	TGTGCCAGCAGTCCCTACCCAGGGGTGGGCACTGAAGCTTTCTTT
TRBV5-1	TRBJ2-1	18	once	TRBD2	CASSLAGTSGNYYNEQFF	TGCGCCAGCAGCTTGGCAGGGACTAGCGGGAACTACTACAATGAGCAGTTCTTC
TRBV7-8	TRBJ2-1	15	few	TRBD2	CASSFRDYSYNEQFF	TGTGCCAGCAGCTTCCGGGACTACTCCTACAATGAGCAGTTCTTC
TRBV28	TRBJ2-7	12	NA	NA	CASSLTRFEQYF	TGTGCCAGCAGTTTAACGAGGTTCGAGCAGTACTTC
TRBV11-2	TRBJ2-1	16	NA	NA	CASSLVWGGGYNEQFF	TGTGCCAGCAGCTTAGTCTGGGGAGGGGGCTACAATGAGCAGTTCTTC